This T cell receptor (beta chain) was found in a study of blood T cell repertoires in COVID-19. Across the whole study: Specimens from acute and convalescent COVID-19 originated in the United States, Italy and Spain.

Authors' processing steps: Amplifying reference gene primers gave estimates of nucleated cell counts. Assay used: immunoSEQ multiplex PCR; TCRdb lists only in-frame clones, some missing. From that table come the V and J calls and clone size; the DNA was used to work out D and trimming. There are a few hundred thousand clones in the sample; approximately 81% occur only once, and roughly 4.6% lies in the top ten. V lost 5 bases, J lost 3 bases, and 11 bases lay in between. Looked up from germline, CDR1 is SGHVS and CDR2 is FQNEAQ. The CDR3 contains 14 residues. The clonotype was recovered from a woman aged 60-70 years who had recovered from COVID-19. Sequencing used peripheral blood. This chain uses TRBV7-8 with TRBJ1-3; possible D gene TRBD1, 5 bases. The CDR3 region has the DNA TGTGCCAGCAGCGGCGGGACGAGTGGAAACACCATATATTTT. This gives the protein CASSGGTSGNTIYF.